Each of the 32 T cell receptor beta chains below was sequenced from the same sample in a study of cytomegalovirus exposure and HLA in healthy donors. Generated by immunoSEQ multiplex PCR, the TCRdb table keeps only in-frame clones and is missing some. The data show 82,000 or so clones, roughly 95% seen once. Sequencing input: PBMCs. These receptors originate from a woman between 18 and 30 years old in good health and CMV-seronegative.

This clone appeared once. The CDR3 protein is CASSAEDEQYF. Written as DNA, the CDR3 is TGCGCCAGCAGCGCGGAAGACGAGCAGTACTTC. The gene calls are TRBV5-1 and TRBJ2-7, with D unclear. The CDR3 runs to 11 residues. Germline V gives CDR1 SGHRS, CDR2 YFSETQ. V lost 4 bases, J lost 5 bases, and 7 bases lay in between. The variable domain in full, with the rest retrieved from reference TRBV5-1 and TRBJ2-7, is KAGVTQTPRYLIKTRGQQVTLSCSPISGHRSVSWYQQTPGQGLQFLFEYFSETQRNKGNFPGRFSGRQFSNSRSEMNVSTLELGDSALYLCASSAEDEQYFGPGTRLTVT.

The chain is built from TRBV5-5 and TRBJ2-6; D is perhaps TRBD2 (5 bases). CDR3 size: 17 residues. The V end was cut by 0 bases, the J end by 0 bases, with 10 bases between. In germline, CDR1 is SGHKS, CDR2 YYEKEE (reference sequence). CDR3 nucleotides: TGTGCCAGCAGCTTGGCAGGACTGGACTCTGGGGCCAACGTCCTGACTTTC. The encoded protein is CASSLAGLDSGANVLTF. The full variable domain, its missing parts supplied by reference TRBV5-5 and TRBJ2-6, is DAGVTQSPTHLIKTRGQQVTLRCSPISGHKSVSWYQQVLGQGPQFIFQYYEKEERGRGNFPDRFSARQFPNYSSELNVNALLLGDSALYLCASSLAGLDSGANVLTFGAGSRLTVL.

CDR3 in DNA: TGTGCCAGCAGTGAACAGGGGGGACGAGCTTTCTTT. It specifies CASSEQGGRAFF. J is TRBJ1-1 and V is TRBV25-1; TRBD1 matches 7 bases. The CDR3 has 12 amino acids. Germline lookup yields CDR1 MGHDK and CDR2 SYGVNS. J lost 10 bases, V lost 2 bases, and 4 bases had no gene match.

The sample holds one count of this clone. The CDR3 DNA follows: TGTGCCAGCAGCCGGTGGACTAGCGGGCGGGGGGATGAGCAGTTCTTC. This gives the protein CASSRWTSGRGDEQFF. This chain joins TRBV7-2 and TRBJ2-1; 11 bases align to TRBD2. The germline V gene encodes CDR1 SGHTA and CDR2 FQGNSA. J was trimmed by 8 bases and V by 5 bases; bases with no gene match: 11. This CDR3 is built from 16 residues.

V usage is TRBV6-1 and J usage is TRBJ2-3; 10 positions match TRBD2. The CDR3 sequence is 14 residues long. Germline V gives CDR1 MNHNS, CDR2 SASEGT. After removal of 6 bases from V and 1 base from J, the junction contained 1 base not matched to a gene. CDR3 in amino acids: CASRGTSGTDTQYF. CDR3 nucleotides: TGTGCCAGCAGGGGGACTAGCGGCACAGATACGCAGTATTTT.

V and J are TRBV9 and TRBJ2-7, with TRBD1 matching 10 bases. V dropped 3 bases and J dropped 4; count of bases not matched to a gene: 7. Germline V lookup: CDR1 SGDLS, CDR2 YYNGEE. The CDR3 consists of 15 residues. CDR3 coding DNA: TGTGCCAGCAGCGCCACGGGACAGGGGAGGTACGAGCAGTACTTC. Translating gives CASSATGQGRYEQYF.

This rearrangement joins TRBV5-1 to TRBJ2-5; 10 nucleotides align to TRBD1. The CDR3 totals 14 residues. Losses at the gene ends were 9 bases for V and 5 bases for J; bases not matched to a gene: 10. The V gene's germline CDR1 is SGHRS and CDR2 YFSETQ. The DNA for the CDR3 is TGCGCCACCTCGACAGGGGGCGCAGAGGAGACCCAGTACTTC. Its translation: CATSTGGAEETQYF. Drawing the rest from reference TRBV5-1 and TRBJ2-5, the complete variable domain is KAGVTQTPRYLIKTRGQQVTLSCSPISGHRSVSWYQQTPGQGLQFLFEYFSETQRNKGNFPGRFSGRQFSNSRSEMNVSTLELGDSALYLCATSTGGAEETQYFGPGTRLLVL.

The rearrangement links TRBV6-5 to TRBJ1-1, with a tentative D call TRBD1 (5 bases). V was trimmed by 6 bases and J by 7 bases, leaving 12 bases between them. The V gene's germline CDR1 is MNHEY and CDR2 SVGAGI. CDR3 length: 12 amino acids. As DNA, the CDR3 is TGTGCCAGCAGAACTGGACAACTTGAAGCTTTCTTT. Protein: CASRTGQLEAFF.

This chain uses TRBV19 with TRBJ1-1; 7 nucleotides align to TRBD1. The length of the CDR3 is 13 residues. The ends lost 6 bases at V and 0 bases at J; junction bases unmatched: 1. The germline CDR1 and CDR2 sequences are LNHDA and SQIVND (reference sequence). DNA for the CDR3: TGTGCCAGTAGCCAGGGGGTGAACACTGAAGCTTTCTTT. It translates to CASSQGVNTEAFF.

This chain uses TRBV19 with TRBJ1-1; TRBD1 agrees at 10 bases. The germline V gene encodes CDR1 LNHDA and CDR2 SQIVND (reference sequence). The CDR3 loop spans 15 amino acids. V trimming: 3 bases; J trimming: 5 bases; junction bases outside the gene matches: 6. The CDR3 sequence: CASSIMGQGRTEAFF. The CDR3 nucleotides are TGTGCCAGTAGTATTATGGGACAGGGGAGGACTGAAGCTTTCTTT. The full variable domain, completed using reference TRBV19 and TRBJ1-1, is DGGITQSPKYLFRKEGQNVTLSCEQNLNHDAMYWYRQDPGQGLRLIYYSQIVNDFQKGDIAEGYSVSREKKESFPLTVTSAQKNPTAFYLCASSIMGQGRTEAFFGQGTRLTVV.

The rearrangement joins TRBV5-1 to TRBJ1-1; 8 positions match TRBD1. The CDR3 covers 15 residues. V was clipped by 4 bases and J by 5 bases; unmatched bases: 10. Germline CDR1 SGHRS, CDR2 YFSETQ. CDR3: CASSVQGGSRTEAFF. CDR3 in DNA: TGCGCCAGCAGCGTACAGGGGGGGAGTCGGACTGAAGCTTTCTTT. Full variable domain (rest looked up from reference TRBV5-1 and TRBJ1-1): KAGVTQTPRYLIKTRGQQVTLSCSPISGHRSVSWYQQTPGQGLQFLFEYFSETQRNKGNFPGRFSGRQFSNSRSEMNVSTLELGDSALYLCASSVQGGSRTEAFFGQGTRLTVV.

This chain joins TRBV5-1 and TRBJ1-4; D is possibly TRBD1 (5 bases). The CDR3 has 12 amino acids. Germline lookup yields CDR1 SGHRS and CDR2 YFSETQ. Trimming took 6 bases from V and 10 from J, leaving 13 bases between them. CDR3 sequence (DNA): TGCGCCAGCAAGGGTCGGCAGGGAAAACTGTTTTTT. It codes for CASKGRQGKLFF.

CDR3 residues: CASSQEVGGYTYEQYF. In nucleotides, the CDR3 is TGCGCCAGCAGCCAAGAAGTAGGGGGCTACACCTACGAGCAGTACTTC. The chain employs TRBV4-3 and TRBJ2-7, with 7 nucleotides matching TRBD1. This CDR3 has 16 amino acids. CDR1 LGHNA and CDR2 YSLEER come from the germline V gene. V lost 0 bases, J lost 2 bases, and 7 bases stayed unmatched.

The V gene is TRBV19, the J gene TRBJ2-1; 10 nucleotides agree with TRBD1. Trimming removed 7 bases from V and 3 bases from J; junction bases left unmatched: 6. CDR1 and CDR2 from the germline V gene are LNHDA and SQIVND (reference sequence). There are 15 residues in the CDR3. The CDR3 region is CASNAWDRGYNEQFF. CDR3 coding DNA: TGTGCCAGTAATGCCTGGGACAGGGGCTACAATGAGCAGTTCTTC.

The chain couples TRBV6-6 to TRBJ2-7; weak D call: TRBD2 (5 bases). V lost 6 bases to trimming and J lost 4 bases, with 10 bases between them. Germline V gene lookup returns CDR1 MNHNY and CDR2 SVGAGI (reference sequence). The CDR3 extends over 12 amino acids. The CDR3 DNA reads TGTGCCAGCAGCTCTGGACTGTACGAGCAGTACTTC. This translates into CASSSGLYEQYF.

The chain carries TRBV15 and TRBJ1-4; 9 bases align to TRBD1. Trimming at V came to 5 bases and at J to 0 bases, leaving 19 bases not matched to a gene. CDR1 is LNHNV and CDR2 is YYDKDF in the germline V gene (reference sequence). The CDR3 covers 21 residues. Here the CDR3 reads CATSPSFSRDRVTATNEKLFF. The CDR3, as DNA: TGTGCCACCAGCCCTAGCTTTTCTCGGGACAGGGTGACCGCAACTAATGAAAAACTGTTTTTT.

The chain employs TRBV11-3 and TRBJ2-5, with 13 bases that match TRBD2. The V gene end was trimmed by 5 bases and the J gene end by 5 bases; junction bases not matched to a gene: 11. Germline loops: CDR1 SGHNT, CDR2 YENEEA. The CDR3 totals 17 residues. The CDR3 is CASSASGTSGAWETQYF. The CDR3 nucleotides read TGTGCCAGCAGCGCCTCCGGGACTAGCGGGGCCTGGGAGACCCAGTACTTC.

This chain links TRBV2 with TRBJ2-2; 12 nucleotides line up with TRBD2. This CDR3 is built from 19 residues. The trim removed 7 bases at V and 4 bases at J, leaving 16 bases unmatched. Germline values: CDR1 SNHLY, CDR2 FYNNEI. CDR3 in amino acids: CASTHKLLAGGGGTGELFF. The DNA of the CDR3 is TGTGCCAGCACCCATAAACTACTAGCGGGAGGAGGGGGCACCGGGGAGCTGTTTTTT.

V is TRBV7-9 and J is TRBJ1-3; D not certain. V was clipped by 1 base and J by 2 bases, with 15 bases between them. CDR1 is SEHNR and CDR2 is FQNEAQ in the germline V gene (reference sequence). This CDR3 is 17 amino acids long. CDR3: CASSLGTGFSPGNTIYF. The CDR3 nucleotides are TGTGCCAGCAGCTTAGGGACTGGGTTTTCACCTGGAAACACCATATATTTT.

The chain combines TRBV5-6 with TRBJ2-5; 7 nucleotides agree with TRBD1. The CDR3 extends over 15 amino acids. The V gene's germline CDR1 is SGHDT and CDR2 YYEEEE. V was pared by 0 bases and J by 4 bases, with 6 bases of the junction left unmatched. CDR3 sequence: CASSLEDRAGETQYF. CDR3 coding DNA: TGTGCCAGCAGCTTGGAAGACAGGGCCGGAGAGACCCAGTACTTC.

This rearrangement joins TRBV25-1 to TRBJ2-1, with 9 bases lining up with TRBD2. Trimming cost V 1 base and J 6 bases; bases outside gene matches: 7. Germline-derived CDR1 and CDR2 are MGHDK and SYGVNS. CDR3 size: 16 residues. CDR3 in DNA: TGTGCCAGCAGTGAATTGGCCGGACTAGCGTCCAATGAGCAGTTCTTC. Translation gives CASSELAGLASNEQFF.

Written as DNA, the CDR3 is TGCGCCAGCAGTGAGTCTGTGGGACAGGGGACCGGGGAGCTGTTTTTT. Translation: CASSESVGQGTGELFF. The chain has TRBV10-1 and TRBJ2-2; 10 bases are a match to TRBD1. V was pared by 0 bases and J by 5 bases, with 3 bases of the junction left unmatched. The CDR3 loop spans 16 amino acids. Germline-derived CDR1 and CDR2 are WNHNN and SYGVQD (reference sequence).

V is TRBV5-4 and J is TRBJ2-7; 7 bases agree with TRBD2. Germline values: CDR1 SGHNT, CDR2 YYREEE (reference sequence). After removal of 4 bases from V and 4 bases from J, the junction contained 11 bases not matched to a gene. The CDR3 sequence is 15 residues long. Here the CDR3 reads CASSPSASGIYEQYF. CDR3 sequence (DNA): TGTGCCAGCAGCCCCTCGGCTAGCGGTATTTACGAGCAGTACTTC.

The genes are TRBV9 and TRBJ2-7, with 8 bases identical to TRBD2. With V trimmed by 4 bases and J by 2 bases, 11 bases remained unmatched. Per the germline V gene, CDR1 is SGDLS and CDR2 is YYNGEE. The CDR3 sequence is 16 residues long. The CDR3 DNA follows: TGTGCCAGCAGCCTACTATCCACAGCGGGGGCCTACGAGCAGTACTTC. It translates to CASSLLSTAGAYEQYF.

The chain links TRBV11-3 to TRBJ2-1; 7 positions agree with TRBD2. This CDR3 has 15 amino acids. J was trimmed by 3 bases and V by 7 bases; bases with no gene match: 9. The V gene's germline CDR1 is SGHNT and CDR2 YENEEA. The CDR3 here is CASTKGDYDYNEQFF. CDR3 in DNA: TGTGCCAGCACCAAAGGGGACTACGACTACAATGAGCAGTTCTTC.

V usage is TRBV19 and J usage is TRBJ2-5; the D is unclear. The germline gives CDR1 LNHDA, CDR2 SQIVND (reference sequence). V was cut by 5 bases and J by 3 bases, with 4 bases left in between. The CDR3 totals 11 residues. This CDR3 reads CASSQEETQYF. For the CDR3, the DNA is TGTGCCAGTAGTCAGGAAGAGACCCAGTACTTC.

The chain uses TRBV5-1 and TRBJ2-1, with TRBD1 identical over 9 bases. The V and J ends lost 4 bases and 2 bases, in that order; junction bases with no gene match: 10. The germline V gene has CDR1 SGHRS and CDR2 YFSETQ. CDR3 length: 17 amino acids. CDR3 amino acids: CASSQGDRDRAYNEQFF. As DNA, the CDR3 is TGCGCCAGCAGCCAAGGAGACCGGGACAGGGCCTACAATGAGCAGTTCTTC.

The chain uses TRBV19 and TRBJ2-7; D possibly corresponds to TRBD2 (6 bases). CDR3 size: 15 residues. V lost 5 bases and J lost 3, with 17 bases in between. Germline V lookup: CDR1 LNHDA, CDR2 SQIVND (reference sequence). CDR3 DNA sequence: TGTGCCAGTAGTCCCTTCGTTGGAGGGTTCTACGAGCAGTACTTC. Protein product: CASSPFVGGFYEQYF.

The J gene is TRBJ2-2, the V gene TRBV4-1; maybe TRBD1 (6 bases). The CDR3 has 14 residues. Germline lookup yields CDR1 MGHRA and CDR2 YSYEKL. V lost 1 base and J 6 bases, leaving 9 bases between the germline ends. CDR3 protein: CASSQVPGAGELFF. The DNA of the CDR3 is TGCGCCAGCAGCCAAGTCCCAGGGGCCGGGGAGCTGTTTTTT.

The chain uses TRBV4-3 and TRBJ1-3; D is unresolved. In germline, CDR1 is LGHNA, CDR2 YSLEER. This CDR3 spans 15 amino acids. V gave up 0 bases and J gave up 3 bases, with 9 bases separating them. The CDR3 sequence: CASSQEPGNGNTIYF. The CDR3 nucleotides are TGCGCCAGCAGCCAAGAACCCGGGAATGGAAACACCATATATTTT.

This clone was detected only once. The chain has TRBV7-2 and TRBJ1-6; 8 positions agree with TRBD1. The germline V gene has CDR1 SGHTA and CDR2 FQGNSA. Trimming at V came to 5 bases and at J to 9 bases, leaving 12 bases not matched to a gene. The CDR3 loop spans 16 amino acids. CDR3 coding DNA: TGTGCCAGCAGCCGGGGGCGACAGGGGTCTGGTTCACCCCTCCACTTT. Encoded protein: CASSRGRQGSGSPLHF.

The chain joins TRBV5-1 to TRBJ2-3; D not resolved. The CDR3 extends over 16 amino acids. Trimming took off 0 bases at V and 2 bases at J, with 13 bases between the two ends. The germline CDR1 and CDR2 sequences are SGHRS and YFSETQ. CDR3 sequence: CASSLGLTITTDTQYF. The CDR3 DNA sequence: TGCGCCAGCAGCTTGGGATTGACAATTACCACAGATACGCAGTATTTT. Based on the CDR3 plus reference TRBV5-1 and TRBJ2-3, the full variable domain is KAGVTQTPRYLIKTRGQQVTLSCSPISGHRSVSWYQQTPGQGLQFLFEYFSETQRNKGNFPGRFSGRQFSNSRSEMNVSTLELGDSALYLCASSLGLTITTDTQYFGPGTRLTVL.